This entry describes one TCR beta chain. This specimen comes from a study of circulating and synovial CD4+ cells in juvenile arthritis. Germline V gives CDR1 SNHLY, CDR2 FYNNEI. The V end lost 4 bases, the J end lost 4 bases, and 5 bases lay between the germline ends. The CDR3 runs 11 residues. Clones were read by immunoSEQ multiplex PCR, and TCRdb kept only the in-frame ones, dropping some. The sample has tens of thousands of clones, around 93% seen once. The sequence was collected from a human donor with juvenile idiopathic arthritis. The J gene is TRBJ2-7, the V gene TRBV2; D not certain. Sequenced: CD4+ T cells from blood. For the CDR3, the DNA is TGTGCCAGCAGTGCCCAGTACGAGCAGTACTTC. Translated: CASSAQYEQYF.